This T cell receptor beta chain stems from a study of vaccination effects on CD4 cells after COVID-19. Findings and caveats of the study: Convalescent patients' post-vaccine spike repertoire was mostly distinct vaccine-induced clones. Late post-vaccination, clones induced by infection and those induced by vaccine underwent marked clonal contraction. Few convalescent patients and no early post-infection timepoints were included in the study.

Comments on this clone: Its antigen is unknown.

Following an approximately 10-day culture, CD4+ T cells were purified. Half the medium was replaced with IL-2 medium on days 3 and 7. This table comes from immunoSEQ multiplex PCR, and its TCRdb copy is limited to in-frame clones, with some not included. The data show some 49,000 clones, with around 76% seen just once and approximately 9% held by the top ten. The starting material was CD4+ T cells from PBMCs cultured without peptide, obtained before COVID-19 vaccination. This sequence was found in a human donor who had a prior SARS-CoV-2 infection.

The DNA for the CDR3 is TGTGCCAGCAGATGGGGCATCGACACCGGGGAGCTGTTTTTT. Translated, it gives CASRWGIDTGELFF. This chain joins TRBV25-1 and TRBJ2-2; D is possibly TRBD1 (5 bases). The CDR3 is 14 residues long. Germline V gives CDR1 MGHDK, CDR2 SYGVNS. V dropped 6 bases and J dropped 3 bases, with 11 bases sitting between them. The full variable domain, its missing parts supplied by reference TRBV25-1 and TRBJ2-2, is EADIYQTPRYLVIGTGKKITLECSQTMGHDKMYWYQQDPGMELHLIHYSYGVNSTEKGDLSSESTVSRIRTEHFPLTLESARPSHTSQYLCASRWGIDTGELFFGEGSRLTVL.